This T cell receptor (beta chain) was sequenced in a study of T cell repertoires in cytomegalovirus infection. In this sample, this clonotype turned up many times. Antigen: not known. From germline, CDR1 is KGHSH and CDR2 LQKENI. The CDR3 is 17 amino acids. V lost 0 bases, J lost 0 bases, and 12 bases lay in between. Study findings and constraints: Individuals carrying CMV plus the relevant HLA were identified by cumulative frequency of public TCR beta families.

TCRdb re-analysed the reads in MiXCR, keeping a single row per CDR3 protein. The sample has roughly 320,000 distinct CDR3 sequences; approximately 10% are singletons. This chain joins TRBV18 and TRBJ1-3, with D possibly matching TRBD1 (6 bases). The origin of this receptor is a human donor in good health (CMV status not recorded). Some clones in this sample may be carry-over from other donors' samples. Sequenced: PBMCs. The CDR3 sequence: CASSPPSGRGSGNTIYF. CDR3 DNA sequence: TGTGCCAGCTCACCACCATCGGGCAGGGGCTCTGGAAACACCATATATTTT.